The entry that follows covers one TCR beta chain sequence. Its target is not known. Germline V gene data show CDR1 as MNHEY and CDR2 as SMNVEV (reference sequence). This CDR3 region has 14 residues. Trimming removed 5 bases at V and 0 bases at J, with 5 bases between. These data come from a study of PD-1 blockade in classical Hodgkin lymphoma. Repertoires were generated with immunoSEQ multiplex PCR, while TCRdb's copy carries only in-frame clones and drops some. The sample lists around 13,000 clones; 82% were seen once. Relapse was seen in all patients after autologous stem cell transplantation, and brentuximab vedotin exposure was variable. Study findings and constraints: TCR diversity rose significantly by C4D1 in CD4+ but not CD8+ cells.

The J gene is TRBJ2-6, the V gene TRBV27; D unresolved. The TCR was taken from a human donor with classical Hodgkin lymphoma. The sample was peripheral blood mononuclear cells (PBMCs), taken at baseline. In nucleotides, the CDR3 is TGTGCCAGCAGTGGCTACTCTGGGGCCAACGTCCTGACTTTC. It codes for CASSGYSGANVLTF.